The rows below give T cell receptor beta chains drawn from one sample of a study of T-cell memory formation after mild COVID-19. Using its own MiXCR run on the 5' RACE reads, TCRdb lists one record per CDR3 protein. This sample yields about 560,000 distinct CDR3 sequences, of which around 15% are seen a single time; roughly 8.2% belongs to the top ten. Sequences were obtained from PBMCs or a T cell subset sorted from them (not recorded which). The receptors come from an adult woman who had mild COVID-19 (a few samples of this study predate the infection). Cell type and time point are not known. Both conserved end residues are part of each CDR3. The D gene is left open where the match is weak. A clone size is listed for some rows: how often the clone was seen (once, few, many), or a class if it is expanded.

12 | once | TRBJ1-2 | TRBV2 | - | CASSTSPYGYTF | TGTGCCAGCAGTACGAGTCCCTATGGCTACACCTTC
14 | few | TRBJ1-3 | TRBV9 | - | CASSAGLSGNTIYF | TGTGCCAGCAGCGCCGGACTCTCTGGAAACACCATATATTTT
14 | few | TRBJ2-7 | TRBV14 | - | CASSQDLQIYEQYF | TGTGCCAGCAGCCAAGATCTCCAGATCTACGAGCAGTACTTC
14 | few | TRBJ1-2 | TRBV3-1 | - | CASSQEGSNYGYTF | TGTGCCAGCAGCCAAGAAGGCTCTAACTATGGCTACACCTTC
14 | once | TRBJ2-4 | TRBV5-1 | - | CASSFGAERNIQYF | TGCGCCAGCAGCTTCGGGGCGGAGAGAAACATTCAGTACTTC
15 | - | TRBJ1-1 | TRBV21-1 | - | CASRSRNRPNTEAFF | TGTGCCAGCAGATCTAGAAACAGACCGAACACTGAAGCTTTCTTT
17 | - | TRBJ2-4 | TRBV12-3/TRBV12-4 | TRBD1 | CASSRGQGRLAKNIQYF | TGTGCCAGCAGTAGGGGGCAGGGGCGCCTAGCCAAAAACATTCAGTACTTC
13 | - | TRBJ2-2 | TRBV18 | - | CASSEGYTGELFF | TGTGCCAGCTCGGAGGGATACACCGGGGAGCTGTTTTTT
14 | few | TRBJ2-5 | TRBV20-1 | TRBD2 | CSAGGLARQETQYF | TGCAGTGCTGGGGGACTAGCGAGACAAGAGACCCAGTACTTC
17 | few | TRBJ2-5 | TRBV5-4 | TRBD2 | CASSWGHLAGGGETQYF | TGTGCCAGCAGCTGGGGACATCTGGCGGGGGGAGGGGAGACCCAGTACTTC
14 | many | TRBJ2-3 | TRBV11-2 | TRBD2 | CASSSLAGVDTQYF | TGTGCCAGCAGCTCGTTAGCGGGGGTGGATACGCAGTATTTT
11 | many | TRBJ2-1 | TRBV5-6 | - | CASSFANEQFF | TGTGCCAGCAGCTTCGCAAATGAGCAGTTCTTC
14 | few | TRBJ1-1 | TRBV7-2 | - | CASSRVMGDTEAFF | TGTGCCAGCTCGAGGGTTATGGGGGACACTGAAGCTTTCTTT
19 | few | TRBJ2-2 | TRBV24-1 | - | CATSDLRGKRGFGPGELFF | TGTGCCACCAGTGATTTGAGGGGGAAGCGAGGTTTTGGCCCCGGGGAGCTGTTTTTT
16 | - | TRBJ2-7 | TRBV6-5 | TRBD1 | CASSYSRDRGPYEQYF | TGTGCCAGCAGTTACTCGAGGGACAGGGGGCCCTACGAGCAGTACTTC
16 | - | TRBJ2-1 | TRBV11-2 | TRBD2 | CASSLEGGLAGQKQFF | TGTGCCAGCAGCTTAGAGGGGGGACTAGCGGGGCAGAAGCAGTTCTTC
13 | many | TRBJ2-7 | TRBV5-1 | TRBD1 | CASAKDRGHEQYF | TGCGCCAGCGCTAAGGACAGGGGGCATGAGCAGTACTTC
15 | - | TRBJ1-5 | TRBV9 | - | CASSEGGGINKPQHF | TGTGCCAGCAGCGAAGGGGGAGGAATCAATAAGCCCCAGCATTTT
13 | - | TRBJ1-2 | TRBV20-1 | - | CSARSWDLYGYTF | TGCAGTGCTAGATCCTGGGACCTATATGGCTACACCTTC
19 | few | TRBJ1-5 | TRBV20-1 | TRBD1 | CSARGRDRGTYYSNQPQHF | TGCAGTGCTAGAGGTCGGGACAGGGGGACCTATTATAGCAATCAGCCCCAGCATTTT
16 | few | TRBJ2-5 | TRBV7-6 | TRBD2 | CASSPLAGGPPETQYF | TGTGCCAGCAGCCCCCTAGCGGGAGGGCCACCGGAGACCCAGTACTTC
13 | - | TRBJ2-5 | TRBV18 | - | CASSPRGTETQYF | TGTGCCAGCTCACCACGGGGGACAGAGACCCAGTACTTC
14 | - | TRBJ1-2 | TRBV20-1 | - | CSARDLRGPYGYTF | TGCAGTGCTAGAGATCTCCGGGGACCCTATGGCTACACCTTC
14 | - | TRBJ2-5 | TRBV29-1 | TRBD1 | CSVGTGGYQETQYF | TGCAGCGTCGGGACAGGGGGGTACCAAGAGACCCAGTACTTC
15 | few | TRBJ1-2 | TRBV11-3 | TRBD1 | CASSVTPGQNYGYTF | TGTGCCAGCAGCGTAACTCCGGGACAGAACTATGGCTACACCTTC
16 | - | TRBJ2-3 | TRBV5-1 | - | CASSLEVGAPSDTQYF | TGCGCCAGCAGCTTGGAGGTGGGGGCTCCATCAGATACGCAGTATTTT
15 | - | TRBJ2-2 | TRBV7-3 | TRBD2 | CASSLTLAGTGELFF | TGTGCCAGCAGCTTAACGCTAGCGGGGACCGGGGAGCTGTTTTTT
14 | few | TRBJ2-5 | TRBV25-1 | - | CASSESSGLETQYF | TGTGCCAGCAGTGAAAGTTCGGGTTTAGAGACCCAGTACTTC
13 | many | TRBJ2-1 | TRBV12-3/TRBV12-4 | - | CASSLDSRLEQFF | TGTGCCAGCAGTTTAGATTCCCGGCTTGAGCAGTTCTTC
14 | - | TRBJ1-4 | TRBV9 | - | CASSVGGSREKLFF | TGTGCCAGCAGCGTTGGAGGGAGTCGTGAAAAACTGTTTTTT
13 | - | TRBJ1-1 | TRBV6-2/TRBV6-3 | - | CASSYMEDTEAFF | TGTGCCAGCAGTTACATGGAGGACACTGAAGCTTTCTTT